This T cell receptor (beta chain) was obtained from a study of blood T cell repertoires in COVID-19. The ends were cut back, 0 bases at V and 7 bases at J, with 16 bases in the middle. The CDR3 length is 16 residues. Germline CDR1 LNHNV, CDR2 YYDKDF (reference sequence). Per the study methods: Reference gene primers were amplified, and this amplification served to estimate nucleated cell counts. Generated by immunoSEQ multiplex PCR, the TCRdb table keeps only in-frame clones and is missing some. For V, J and clone size, that table is used; D and trimming come from the DNA. Counted here are under 300,000 clones, about 90% occurring once; the ten biggest clones make up less than 4%.

The V and J genes are TRBV15 and TRBJ2-1; possible D gene TRBD2, 6 bases. The sample taken for sequencing was PBMCs or T cells enriched from blood (not recorded which). The TCR comes from a woman in her thirties or forties with acute COVID-19. CDR3 nucleotide sequence: TGTGCCACCAGCAGAGACCTCCCCGGGAGTGGTAATGAGCAGTTCTTC. Residues: CATSRDLPGSGNEQFF. The full variable domain, rest sourced from reference TRBV15 and TRBJ2-1, is DAMVIQNPRYQVTQFGKPVTLSCSQTLNHNVMYWYQQKSSQAPKLLFHYYDKDFNNEADTPDNFQSRRPNTSFCFLDIRSPGLGDTAMYLCATSRDLPGSGNEQFFGPGTRLTVL.